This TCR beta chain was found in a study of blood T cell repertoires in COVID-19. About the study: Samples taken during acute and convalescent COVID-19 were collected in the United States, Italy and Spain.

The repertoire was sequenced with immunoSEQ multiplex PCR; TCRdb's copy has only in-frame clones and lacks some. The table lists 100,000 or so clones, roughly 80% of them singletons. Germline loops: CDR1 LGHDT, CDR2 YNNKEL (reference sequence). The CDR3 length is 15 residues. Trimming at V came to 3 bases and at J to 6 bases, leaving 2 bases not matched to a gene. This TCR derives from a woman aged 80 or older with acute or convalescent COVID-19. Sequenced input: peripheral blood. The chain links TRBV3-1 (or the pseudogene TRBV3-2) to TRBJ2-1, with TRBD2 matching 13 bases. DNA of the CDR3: TGTGCCAGCAGCCAGACTAGCGGGAGGAGCAATGAGCAGTTCTTC. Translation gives CASSQTSGRSNEQFF.